These T cell receptor beta chains were read from a single sample in a study of CD8+ T cells in alopecia areata. Clones were read by immunoSEQ multiplex PCR, and TCRdb kept only the in-frame ones, dropping some. The sample contains around 100,000 clones, almost 60% of which appear only once. The input for sequencing was CD8+ T cells sorted from blood, taken between weeks 55 and 70, from a patient treated with tofacitinib. The receptor source for this set is a human donor with alopecia areata. The CDR3 runs from the conserved cysteine through the conserved F or W. The order of the fields is CDR3 protein, CDR3 DNA, D gene, V gene, J gene, clone size, CDR3 length. A D gene is named only where the DNA matches it firmly. Clone size is stated in some rows and not others, as once, few, many or a class when expanded.

CASMSGNHNQPQHF	TGTGCCAGCATGTCGGGTAATCACAATCAGCCCCAGCATTTT	NA	TRBV6-1	TRBJ1-5	NA	14
CASSYTDNQQFF	TGTGCCAGCAGCTACACAGATAATCAGCAGTTCTTC	NA	TRBV7-6	TRBJ2-1	NA	12
CASSPTPRETQYF	TGTGCCAGCAGTCCCACCCCCAGAGAGACCCAGTACTTC	NA	TRBV27	TRBJ2-5	few	13
CASNHPGTSEHNEQFF	TGCGCCAGCAATCATCCCGGGACTAGCGAACACAATGAGCAGTTCTTC	TRBD2	TRBV5-1	TRBJ2-1	NA	16
CASSLTGARGYTF	TGTGCCAGCAGCTTAACGGGGGCGAGAGGCTACACCTTC	NA	TRBV7-6	TRBJ1-2	NA	13
CASSRDRRTSGNTIYF	TGTGCCTCGTCCCGGGACAGACGAACCTCTGGAAACACCATATATTTT	TRBD1	TRBV15	TRBJ1-3	NA	16
CASSLEGGNEQFF	TGTGCCAGCAGCTTAGAAGGAGGCAATGAGCAGTTCTTC	NA	TRBV7-9	TRBJ2-1	NA	13
CASAGGEGTDTQYF	TGTGCCAGCGCAGGGGGGGAGGGCACAGATACGCAGTATTTT	NA	TRBV27	TRBJ2-3	NA	14
CASSARATSGDYEQYF	TGTGCCAGCAGCGCGCGAGCGACTAGCGGGGACTACGAGCAGTACTTC	TRBD2	TRBV9	TRBJ2-7	large	16
CASSTSTGPLNNEQFF	TGTGCCAGCAGCACCTCGACAGGGCCCCTCAACAATGAGCAGTTCTTC	TRBD1	TRBV7-2	TRBJ2-1	NA	16
CAWSVPGTGNTGELFF	TGTGCCTGGAGTGTACCGGGGACAGGGAACACCGGGGAGCTGTTTTTT	TRBD1	TRBV30	TRBJ2-2	NA	16
CASSEGGANVLTF	TGTGCCAGCAGTGAGGGTGGGGCCAACGTCCTGACTTTC	NA	TRBV2	TRBJ2-6	few	13
CASSEMGPGWDEQFF	TGCGCCAGCAGTGAAATGGGACCAGGGTGGGATGAGCAGTTCTTC	NA	TRBV10-1	TRBJ2-1	NA	15
CASSGQSSYEQYF	TGTGCCAGCAGCGGACAGTCCTCCTACGAGCAGTACTTC	NA	TRBV9	TRBJ2-7	NA	13
CASSGAGASTDTQYF	TGTGCCAGCAGCGGCGCAGGGGCGAGTACAGATACGCAGTATTTT	NA	TRBV13	TRBJ2-3	few	15
CASTGDSSYEQYF	TGTGCCAGCACCGGGGACAGCAGTTACGAGCAGTACTTC	TRBD1	TRBV7-6	TRBJ2-7	NA	13
CASSPPNGGGGGTQYF	TGTGCCAGCAGCCCGCCAAATGGCGGGGGGGGAGGGACGCAGTATTTT	TRBD2	TRBV13	TRBJ2-3	NA	16
CASSDGTGRAYGYTF	TGTGCCAGCAGTGATGGGACAGGGAGGGCCTATGGCTACACCTTC	TRBD1	TRBV2	TRBJ1-2	NA	15
CASGITGPYEQYF	TGTGCCAGCGGAATAACGGGTCCCTACGAGCAGTACTTC	NA	TRBV7-9	TRBJ2-7	NA	13
CASSWNRAQSYGYTF	TGTGCCAGCAGCTGGAACAGGGCCCAGTCCTATGGCTACACCTTC	NA	TRBV5-6	TRBJ1-2	NA	15
CASSFAGDPREQYF	TGTGCCAGCAGTTTCGCCGGGGACCCTCGCGAGCAGTACTTC	NA	TRBV27	TRBJ2-7	few	14
CASSTMTAYNEQFF	TGTGCCAGCAGTACAATGACGGCCTACAATGAGCAGTTCTTC	NA	TRBV2	TRBJ2-1	few	14
CASIGGGSTDTQYF	TGTGCCAGCATTGGCGGGGGAAGCACAGATACGCAGTATTTT	TRBD2	TRBV27	TRBJ2-3	NA	14
CSVESGQGTDTQYF	TGCAGCGTCGAGTCGGGACAGGGCACAGATACGCAGTATTTT	TRBD1	TRBV29-1	TRBJ2-3	few	14